This T cell receptor beta chain was found in a study of cytomegalovirus exposure and HLA in healthy donors. Comments on this clone: Its antigen remains unknown.

The CDR3 is 16 residues long. Germline values: CDR1 MDHEN, CDR2 SYDVKM. V shed 4 bases and J 7 bases; nucleotides not matched to a gene: 15. Findings and caveats of the study: Highly shared variants forming one cluster were likely a sequencing artifact. The listing of 150 to 200 TCR beta chains classed them as cytomegalovirus-associated.

Primers included in the PCR were 60 Vbeta and 13 Jbeta primers. Sequenced by immunoSEQ multiplex PCR; TCRdb stores in-frame clones only, minus some. Of about 150,000 clones listed, 80% are singletons. What was sequenced was PBMCs. V is TRBV28 and J is TRBJ1-2, with 7 bases lining up with TRBD1. This sequence was found in a woman aged 40 to 49 in good health and CMV-seropositive. Here the CDR3 DNA reads TGTGCCAGCAGTTCCCAAGGACAAGACAGGGTTAGTGGCTACACCTTC. Its translation is CASSSQGQDRVSGYTF.